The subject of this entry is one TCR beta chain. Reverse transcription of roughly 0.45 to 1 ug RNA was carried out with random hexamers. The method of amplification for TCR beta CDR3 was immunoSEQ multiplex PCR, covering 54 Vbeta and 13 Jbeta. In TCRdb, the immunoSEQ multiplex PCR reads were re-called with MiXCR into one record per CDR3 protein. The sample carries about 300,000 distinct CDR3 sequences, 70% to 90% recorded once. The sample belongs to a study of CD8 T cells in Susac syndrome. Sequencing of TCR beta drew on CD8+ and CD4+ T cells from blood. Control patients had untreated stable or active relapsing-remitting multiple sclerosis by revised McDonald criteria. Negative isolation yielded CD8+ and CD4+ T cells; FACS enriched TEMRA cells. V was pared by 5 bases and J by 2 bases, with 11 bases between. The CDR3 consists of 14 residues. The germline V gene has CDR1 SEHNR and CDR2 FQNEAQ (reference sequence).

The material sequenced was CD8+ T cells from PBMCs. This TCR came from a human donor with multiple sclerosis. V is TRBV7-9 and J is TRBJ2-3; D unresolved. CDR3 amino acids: CASSPPYTTDTQYF. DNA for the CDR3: TGTGCCAGCAGCCCTCCGTACACCACAGATACGCAGTATTTT.